These T cell receptor beta chains were read from a single sample in a study of shared clonotypes between healthy human individuals. The method was immunoSEQ multiplex PCR; TCRdb's version includes in-frame clones alone and lacks a portion of them. Of about 2.4 million clones in the sample, around nine tenths were seen once. The sample comprised naive CD4+ T cells sorted from blood. The origin of the receptors is a young man in good health. CDR3s include the opening cysteine and the closing phenylalanine or tryptophan. The order of the fields is J gene, D gene, V gene, clone size, CDR3 DNA, CDR3 protein. D genes are given only for firm matches. For some rows the clone size is stated as once, few or many, or as a class when expanded; others skip it.

j_gene: TRBJ2-2
d_gene: TRBD1
v_gene: TRBV7-2
abundance: NA
CDR3nt: TGTGCCAGCAGCTTGAGGGGGCTGAACACCGGGGAGCTGTTTTTT
CDR3aa: CASSLRGLNTGELFF

j_gene: TRBJ1-1
d_gene: NA
v_gene: TRBV7-2
abundance: NA
CDR3nt: TGTGCCAGCAGCCTGCGGGGGGTTGGCGCTGAAGCTTTCTTT
CDR3aa: CASSLRGVGAEAFF

j_gene: TRBJ1-1
d_gene: TRBD1
v_gene: TRBV27
abundance: NA
CDR3nt: TGTGCCAGCAGTTTAGGACAGGGGGGGAACACTGAAGCTTTCTTT
CDR3aa: CASSLGQGGNTEAFF

j_gene: TRBJ1-1
d_gene: TRBD1
v_gene: TRBV30
abundance: NA
CDR3nt: TGTGCCTGGGGGACAGGGGGTTCTGAAGCTTTCTTT
CDR3aa: CAWGTGGSEAFF

j_gene: TRBJ1-5
d_gene: NA
v_gene: TRBV28
abundance: NA
CDR3nt: TGTGCCAGCAGTTTAAGCGACCTCGGGGACTTTAGCAATCAGCCCCAGCATTTT
CDR3aa: CASSLSDLGDFSNQPQHF

j_gene: TRBJ2-7
d_gene: TRBD2
v_gene: TRBV5-1
abundance: few
CDR3nt: TGCGCCAGCAGCTTGGCGGGGGGGAGCTCCTACGAGCAGTACTTC
CDR3aa: CASSLAGGSSYEQYF

j_gene: TRBJ1-1
d_gene: NA
v_gene: TRBV30
abundance: NA
CDR3nt: TGTGCCTGGAGTCTGCAGGGCCGAACTGAAGCTTTCTTT
CDR3aa: CAWSLQGRTEAFF

j_gene: TRBJ2-1
d_gene: TRBD1
v_gene: TRBV5-1
abundance: NA
CDR3nt: TGCGCCAGCAGCTCGACAGGGGGCAATGAGCAGTTCTTC
CDR3aa: CASSSTGGNEQFF

j_gene: TRBJ2-1
d_gene: TRBD2
v_gene: TRBV10-3
abundance: NA
CDR3nt: TGTGCCATCAGGGGGACTAGCGGGAACTACAATGAGCAGTTCTTC
CDR3aa: CAIRGTSGNYNEQFF

j_gene: TRBJ1-2
d_gene: NA
v_gene: TRBV30
abundance: few
CDR3nt: TGTGCCTGGAGTCCAGGGAACTATGGCTACACCTTC
CDR3aa: CAWSPGNYGYTF

j_gene: TRBJ1-2
d_gene: TRBD1
v_gene: TRBV6-5
abundance: once
CDR3nt: TGTGCCAGCAGTTACACGGAGGGGGCGCTTGGCTACACCTTC
CDR3aa: CASSYTEGALGYTF

j_gene: TRBJ2-7
d_gene: TRBD1
v_gene: TRBV5-1
abundance: NA
CDR3nt: TGCGCCAGCAGCTACGGACAGGAGCTGGGGGAGCAGTACTTC
CDR3aa: CASSYGQELGEQYF

j_gene: TRBJ2-3
d_gene: TRBD2
v_gene: TRBV4-3
abundance: NA
CDR3nt: TGCGCCAGCAGCCAAGGCGGCACTAGCGGGAGTGGGGATACGCAGTATTTT
CDR3aa: CASSQGGTSGSGDTQYF

j_gene: TRBJ2-7
d_gene: TRBD1
v_gene: TRBV18
abundance: once
CDR3nt: TGTGCCAGCTCACCAGGGACAGGAACCTACGAGCAGTACTTC
CDR3aa: CASSPGTGTYEQYF

j_gene: TRBJ2-3
d_gene: NA
v_gene: TRBV7-2
abundance: NA
CDR3nt: TGTGCCAGCAGCCGTCGGGACAGCACAGATACGCAGTATTTT
CDR3aa: CASSRRDSTDTQYF

j_gene: TRBJ1-2
d_gene: TRBD1
v_gene: TRBV30
abundance: NA
CDR3nt: TGTGCCTGGAGGACAGGGGGCGGAAGTGGCTACACCTTC
CDR3aa: CAWRTGGGSGYTF

j_gene: TRBJ2-5
d_gene: NA
v_gene: TRBV28
abundance: NA
CDR3nt: TGTGCCAGCGATGGGGGGCGCCAAGAGACCCAGTACTTC
CDR3aa: CASDGGRQETQYF

j_gene: TRBJ2-2
d_gene: NA
v_gene: TRBV5-1
abundance: NA
CDR3nt: TGCGCCAGCAGCTCAAACGAGGGGTCCCTGAGGGAGCTGTTTTTT
CDR3aa: CASSSNEGSLRELFF

j_gene: TRBJ2-1
d_gene: TRBD2
v_gene: TRBV5-4
abundance: NA
CDR3nt: TGTGCCAGCAGCTTTCTACTTCTAGCGGGAGGCCCCGGGTCCTACAATGAGCAGTTCTTC
CDR3aa: CASSFLLLAGGPGSYNEQFF

j_gene: TRBJ1-4
d_gene: TRBD1
v_gene: TRBV5-1
abundance: NA
CDR3nt: TGCGCCAGCAGGAAGGGACAGGGGACTGCAACTAATGAAAAACTGTTTTTT
CDR3aa: CASRKGQGTATNEKLFF

j_gene: TRBJ2-3
d_gene: NA
v_gene: TRBV30
abundance: NA
CDR3nt: TGTGCCTGGAGGACCGATACGCAGTATTTT
CDR3aa: CAWRTDTQYF

j_gene: TRBJ2-5
d_gene: TRBD1
v_gene: TRBV7-2
abundance: NA
CDR3nt: TGTGCCAGCAGCTTAGGAGGGGACAGGGGGAAAGAGACCCAGTACTTC
CDR3aa: CASSLGGDRGKETQYF

j_gene: TRBJ1-2
d_gene: NA
v_gene: TRBV6-1
abundance: NA
CDR3nt: TGTGCCAGCAGTGTCACGGGACGGTACTATGGCTACACCTTC
CDR3aa: CASSVTGRYYGYTF

j_gene: TRBJ2-7
d_gene: NA
v_gene: TRBV11-2
abundance: NA
CDR3nt: TGTGCCAGCAGCTTAGCGGGAGTAGGCGAGCAGTACTTC
CDR3aa: CASSLAGVGEQYF

j_gene: TRBJ1-2
d_gene: TRBD1
v_gene: TRBV18
abundance: NA
CDR3nt: TGTGCCAGCTCACCAACTACAGGGGGCTCCTATGGCTACACCTTC
CDR3aa: CASSPTTGGSYGYTF

j_gene: TRBJ1-6
d_gene: NA
v_gene: TRBV9
abundance: few
CDR3nt: TGTGCCAGCAGCGCCCAGTGGGGGAGATCACCCCTCCACTTT
CDR3aa: CASSAQWGRSPLHF

j_gene: TRBJ2-6
d_gene: TRBD1
v_gene: TRBV11-2
abundance: NA
CDR3nt: TGTGCCAGCAGCTCCCTGGGGACAGGGGACAACGTCCTGACTTTC
CDR3aa: CASSSLGTGDNVLTF

j_gene: TRBJ2-1
d_gene: TRBD2
v_gene: TRBV15
abundance: NA
CDR3nt: TGTGCCACCAGCAGAGATCTGTTGGGGGGGAATGAGCAGTTCTTC
CDR3aa: CATSRDLLGGNEQFF

j_gene: TRBJ2-1
d_gene: NA
v_gene: TRBV2
abundance: NA
CDR3nt: TGTGCCAGCAGTGGGGACACGACTTACAATGAGCAGTTCTTC
CDR3aa: CASSGDTTYNEQFF

j_gene: TRBJ1-1
d_gene: NA
v_gene: TRBV29-1
abundance: NA
CDR3nt: TGCAGCGTTGAGGGGTTCCCGAACACTGAAGCTTTCTTT
CDR3aa: CSVEGFPNTEAFF

j_gene: TRBJ2-5
d_gene: NA
v_gene: TRBV19
abundance: NA
CDR3nt: TGTGCCAGTAGTCCCCCCGGACGACAGGGAGGGACCCAGTACTTC
CDR3aa: CASSPPGRQGGTQYF

j_gene: TRBJ1-2
d_gene: NA
v_gene: TRBV19
abundance: NA
CDR3nt: TGTGCCAGTATCCGGGACCGGAACTCCTATGGCTACACCTTC
CDR3aa: CASIRDRNSYGYTF

j_gene: TRBJ1-2
d_gene: NA
v_gene: TRBV6-5
abundance: NA
CDR3nt: TGTGCCAGCAGTCTACCGGGCGCGTTCGTCTACACCTTC
CDR3aa: CASSLPGAFVYTF

j_gene: TRBJ2-7
d_gene: NA
v_gene: TRBV7-2
abundance: NA
CDR3nt: TGTGCCAGCAGCACTCGGACTGGACCAGGCTACGAGCAGTACTTC
CDR3aa: CASSTRTGPGYEQYF

j_gene: TRBJ1-4
d_gene: NA
v_gene: TRBV30
abundance: few
CDR3nt: TGTGCCTGGAGTCTCGGGGTGTCGGGTGAAAAACTGTTTTTT
CDR3aa: CAWSLGVSGEKLFF

j_gene: TRBJ2-2
d_gene: NA
v_gene: TRBV10-1
abundance: NA
CDR3nt: TGCGCCAGCCGAAAGGAAGCCGGGGAGCTGTTTTTT
CDR3aa: CASRKEAGELFF

j_gene: TRBJ1-3
d_gene: NA
v_gene: TRBV5-5
abundance: NA
CDR3nt: TGTGCCAGCAGCTTGGAGGGGACAAACTCTGGAAACACCATATATTTT
CDR3aa: CASSLEGTNSGNTIYF

j_gene: TRBJ2-7
d_gene: TRBD2
v_gene: TRBV5-4
abundance: NA
CDR3nt: TGTGCCAGCAGCCCCTACGGGACTAGCGGCTACGAGCAGTACTTC
CDR3aa: CASSPYGTSGYEQYF

j_gene: TRBJ1-2
d_gene: NA
v_gene: TRBV18
abundance: few
CDR3nt: TGTGCCAGCTCACCAGTTGCGGGCACCAACTATGGCTACACCTTC
CDR3aa: CASSPVAGTNYGYTF

j_gene: TRBJ2-7
d_gene: TRBD1
v_gene: TRBV10-1
abundance: NA
CDR3nt: TGCGCCATTAACAGAGGGGGCGAAACCTACGAGCAGTACTTC
CDR3aa: CAINRGGETYEQYF

j_gene: TRBJ2-6
d_gene: TRBD1
v_gene: TRBV7-9
abundance: NA
CDR3nt: TGTGCCAGCAACCCCTTAGGAGGGACAGGTGGTTCTGGGGCCAACGTCCTGACTTTC
CDR3aa: CASNPLGGTGGSGANVLTF

j_gene: TRBJ1-1
d_gene: TRBD1
v_gene: TRBV4-1
abundance: few
CDR3nt: TGCGCCAGCAGCCAGACAGGGTGGTATGGGAACACTGAAGCTTTCTTT
CDR3aa: CASSQTGWYGNTEAFF

j_gene: TRBJ2-3
d_gene: NA
v_gene: TRBV30
abundance: NA
CDR3nt: TGTGCCTGGACAGGGTTAGATACGCAGTATTTT
CDR3aa: CAWTGLDTQYF

j_gene: TRBJ1-1
d_gene: NA
v_gene: TRBV5-5
abundance: NA
CDR3nt: TGTGCGGGAGCCCCAGGCCCGAACACTGAAGCTTTCTTT
CDR3aa: CAGAPGPNTEAFF

j_gene: TRBJ1-2
d_gene: NA
v_gene: TRBV10-3
abundance: NA
CDR3nt: TGTGCCATCAGTGATATCCGAGAACACAGCTATGGCTACACCTTC
CDR3aa: CAISDIREHSYGYTF

j_gene: TRBJ1-1
d_gene: NA
v_gene: TRBV18
abundance: NA
CDR3nt: TGTGCCAGCTCACCACCGAACGGACAAAAGAACACTGAAGCTTTCTTT
CDR3aa: CASSPPNGQKNTEAFF

j_gene: TRBJ1-1
d_gene: NA
v_gene: TRBV4-1
abundance: NA
CDR3nt: TGCGCCAGCAGCCAAGATCAGGGAAGGAACACTGAAGCTTTCTTT
CDR3aa: CASSQDQGRNTEAFF

j_gene: TRBJ2-3
d_gene: NA
v_gene: TRBV5-1
abundance: once
CDR3nt: TGCGCCAGCAGCCTAAATACGGAGGGTGGGCAGTATTTT
CDR3aa: CASSLNTEGGQYF

j_gene: TRBJ1-1
d_gene: NA
v_gene: TRBV18
abundance: NA
CDR3nt: TGTGCCAGCTCACCAGGGGCGAGGAACACTGAAGCTTTCTTT
CDR3aa: CASSPGARNTEAFF